The 25 T cell receptor beta chains listed next were all sequenced from one sample in a study of blood T cell repertoires in COVID-19. Sequencing used immunoSEQ multiplex PCR; TCRdb keeps in-frame clones, though not all of them. The sample consists of 140,000 or so clones, around 76% of them appearing once. Material: peripheral blood. These receptors came from a man aged 55 to 70 with acute or convalescent COVID-19.

This rearrangement joins TRBV15 to TRBJ2-1; D possibly corresponds to TRBD2 (5 bases). V lost 0 bases and J 13 bases, leaving 13 bases between the germline ends. Germline CDR1 reads LNHNV; CDR2 reads YYDKDF (reference sequence). The CDR3 consists of 13 residues. In DNA form, the CDR3 reads TGTGCCACCAGCAGAGATATGAGGGAAGCCCAGTTCTTC. Protein product: CATSRDMREAQFF.

The CDR3 DNA follows: TGTGCCAGTAGTATTCAGGGGGTGACGGCTAATGAAAAACTGTTTTTT. This codes for CASSIQGVTANEKLFF. The chain links TRBV19 to TRBJ1-4; TRBD1 matches at 7 bases. The CDR3 has 16 amino acids. Looked up from germline, CDR1 is LNHDA and CDR2 is SQIVND (reference sequence). V lost 3 bases, J lost 3 bases, and 7 bases stayed unmatched.

The chain links TRBV10-3 to TRBJ2-3, with TRBD1 matching over 10 bases. This CDR3 is 16 amino acids long. Germline trimming cut 10 bases from V and 1 base from J; bases unmatched to any gene: 11. Germline CDR1 reads ENHRY; CDR2 reads SYGVKD. CDR3 region: CATCRDRGVGTDTQYF. The CDR3 DNA is TGTGCCACCTGCCGGGACAGGGGTGTCGGCACAGATACGCAGTATTTT.

The gene calls are TRBV23-1 and TRBJ2-1, with D unclear. TRBV23-1 is assigned to the ORF class and has an uncertain function. This CDR3 region has 17 residues. V lost 0 bases, J lost 0 bases, and 12 bases lay in between. CDR3 nucleotide sequence: TGCGCCAGCAGTCAATCTGGAGACGGTCACTCCTACAATGAGCAGTTCTTC. It encodes CASSQSGDGHSYNEQFF.

The chain is built from TRBV5-1 and TRBJ2-5, with 11 bases that match TRBD2. V trimming: 0 bases; J trimming: 5 bases; junction bases outside the gene matches: 9. Germline CDR1 is SGHRS and CDR2 is YFSETQ. This CDR3 has 17 residues. The CDR3 DNA follows: TGCGCCAGCAGCTTGGCCACACTAGCGGGAGTGGGGGAGACCCAGTACTTC. Translating it yields CASSLATLAGVGETQYF.

The V gene is TRBV20-1, the J gene TRBJ2-7, with 7 bases fitting TRBD2. CDR3 length equals 14 residues. In germline, CDR1 is DFQATT, CDR2 SNEGSKA (reference sequence). V gave up 3 bases and J gave up 2 bases; unmatched junction bases: 7. CDR3 nucleotide sequence: TGCAGTGCTAGTCGGGGAGGGCCTGCCTACGAGCAGTACTTC. Its translation: CSASRGGPAYEQYF.

This chain joins TRBV18 and TRBJ2-3; 8 bases are a match to TRBD2. The CDR3 is 15 amino acids. V lost 3 bases to trimming and J lost 7 bases; unmatched junction nucleotides: 9. From germline, CDR1 is KGHSH and CDR2 LQKENI. The CDR3 DNA reads TGTGCCAGCTCACCGGCCGGGAGGGCCTTGAATACGCAGTATTTT. This codes for CASSPAGRALNTQYF.

The chain employs TRBV12-3 or TRBV12-4 and TRBJ1-2; TRBD1 matches 8 bases. The V and J ends lost 4 bases and 5 bases, in that order; junction bases with no gene match: 3. The CDR3 is 13 amino acids. The CDR3 nucleotides are TGTGCCAGCAGTTGGGACAGGATTTATGGCTACACCTTC. Its protein product is CASSWDRIYGYTF.

The V call is TRBV7-8, the J call TRBJ2-7, with D perhaps matching TRBD2 (7 bases). Germline CDR1 SGHVS, CDR2 FQNEAQ. V lost 6 bases to trimming and J lost 7 bases, with 16 bases between them. This CDR3 has 13 amino acids. The DNA for the CDR3 is TGTGCCAGCAGGCCCGCGGGGGCGGGGGAGCAGTACTTC. This codes for CASRPAGAGEQYF. Full variable domain (missing parts from reference TRBV7-8 and TRBJ2-7): GAGVSQSPRYKVAKRGQDVALRCDPISGHVSLFWYQQALGQGPEFLTYFQNEAQLDKSGLPSDRFFAERPEGSVSTLKIQRTQQEDSAVYLCASRPAGAGEQYFGPGTRLTVT.

Regarding this clone: The sample carries other DNA sequences with the same CDR3. The chain employs TRBV6-5 and TRBJ2-5; weak D call: TRBD1 (5 bases). Germline values: CDR1 MNHEY, CDR2 SVGAGI. The CDR3 covers 12 residues. V lost 2 bases and J 4 bases, leaving 5 bases between the germline ends. CDR3 DNA sequence: TGTGCCAGCAGTTACAGGGGAGAGACCCAGTACTTC. Its protein product is CASSYRGETQYF.

This clone has at least ten counts. The rearrangement uses TRBV28 and TRBJ1-5, with TRBD1 as a possible D gene (6 bases). The V gene lost 7 bases and the J gene lost 5 bases, with 12 bases spanning the gap. Germline assignment: CDR1 MDHEN and CDR2 SYDVKM. The length of the CDR3 is 13 residues. The CDR3 loop reads CASTGQIDQPQHF. The CDR3 DNA reads as TGTGCCAGCACAGGACAGATAGATCAGCCCCAGCATTTT.

The chain employs TRBV10-3 and TRBJ2-2; D may be TRBD1 (5 bases). CDR3 length: 13 amino acids. Trimming removed 2 bases at V and 8 bases at J, with 9 bases between. Germline V gene data show CDR1 as ENHRY and CDR2 as SYGVKD. CDR3 residues: CAISEQGEGELFF. The CDR3 DNA follows: TGTGCCATCAGTGAGCAGGGCGAGGGGGAGCTGTTTTTT.

V usage is TRBV7-8 and J usage is TRBJ1-1, with D possibly TRBD1 on 6 matching bases. The germline gives CDR1 SGHVS, CDR2 FQNEAQ. V lost 5 bases and J 5 bases, leaving 18 bases between the germline ends. The CDR3 spans 15 residues. This CDR3 reads CASSRGAAGRTEAFF. The CDR3 DNA sequence: TGTGCCAGCAGCCGGGGGGCAGCAGGGCGGACTGAAGCTTTCTTT.

This CDR3 reads CSASPVAGASSYNEQFF. The CDR3 DNA follows: TGCAGTGCTAGTCCGGTAGCGGGAGCCAGCTCCTACAATGAGCAGTTCTTC. The genes are TRBV20-1 and TRBJ2-1; the match to TRBD2 covers 9 bases. The V segment lost 3 bases and the J segment 0 bases; nucleotides outside the gene matches: 9. The CDR3 runs 17 residues. The germline V gene has CDR1 DFQATT and CDR2 SNEGSKA (reference sequence).

This chain connects TRBV24-1 to TRBJ2-5, with 7 positions matching TRBD1. The germline gives CDR1 KGHDR, CDR2 SFDVKD. After removal of 10 bases from V and 2 bases from J, the junction contained 6 bases not matched to a gene. CDR3 length equals 13 residues. The DNA of the CDR3 is TGTGCCACAAGGGACAGTATACAAGAGACCCAGTACTTC. Translating gives CATRDSIQETQYF.

V and J are TRBV7-2 and TRBJ1-2; 7 bases match TRBD1. Germline assignment: CDR1 SGHTA and CDR2 FQGNSA. The CDR3 consists of 13 residues. The J segment lost 4 bases and the V segment lost 5 bases, leaving 4 bases of the junction unmatched. CDR3 loop: CASSPDRSYGYTF. The CDR3 DNA follows: TGTGCCAGCAGCCCGGACAGGAGCTATGGCTACACCTTC.

In this sample, this clone turned up a few times. V is TRBV16 and J is TRBJ1-2; 7 positions match TRBD1. From germline, CDR1 is KGHSY and CDR2 FQNENV. The CDR3 is 15 amino acids. The junction had 5 bases not matched to a gene; V was cut back by 1 base and J by 3 bases. CDR3 loop: CASSQLDREDYGYTF. The CDR3 nucleotides read TGTGCCAGCAGCCAATTAGACAGGGAGGACTATGGCTACACCTTC.

This clone was found a few times. V and J are TRBV28 and TRBJ1-2, with 11 bases identical to TRBD1. The germline gives CDR1 MDHEN, CDR2 SYDVKM. Trimming took 6 bases from V and 6 from J; bases not matched to a gene: 6. The CDR3 loop spans 14 amino acids. For the CDR3, the DNA is TGTGCCAGCAGACCGCCGGGACAGGGGGATGGCTACACCTTC. Translated: CASRPPGQGDGYTF.

This sequence joins TRBV3-1 (or the pseudogene TRBV3-2) and TRBJ2-3, with D unclear. Germline assignment: CDR1 LGHDT and CDR2 YNNKEL (reference sequence). CDR3 length: 12 amino acids. V was pared by 6 bases and J by 0 bases, with 4 bases between. This CDR3 is CASRSSTDTQYF. CDR3 bases: TGTGCCAGCAGGTCAAGCACAGATACGCAGTATTTT.

The V call is TRBV5-1, the J call TRBJ2-1, with TRBD2 matching over 14 bases. V was clipped by 0 bases and J by 9 bases; unmatched bases: 5. The CDR3 extends over 16 amino acids. The germline CDR1 and CDR2 sequences are SGHRS and YFSETQ. CDR3 DNA sequence: TGCGCCAGCAGCTTGGGACTAGCGGGAGGGCCTAGTGAGCAGTTCTTC. Its protein product is CASSLGLAGGPSEQFF.

This clone was observed a single time. The rearrangement links TRBV19 to TRBJ2-1; TRBD1 might be the D (5 bases). Deletions cut 6 bases from V and 3 bases from J, with 9 bases between. Germline lookup yields CDR1 LNHDA and CDR2 SQIVND (reference sequence). The CDR3 is made up of 13 amino acids. The CDR3 spells CASRDINYNEQFF. Written as DNA, the CDR3 is TGTGCCAGTAGGGACATTAACTACAATGAGCAGTTCTTC.

The rearrangement links TRBV27 to TRBJ1-1; TRBD1 aligns across 9 bases. Germline V gene sequence: CDR1 MNHEY, CDR2 SMNVEV (reference sequence). This CDR3 spans 16 amino acids. Unmatched junction bases numbered 10, after V lost 6 bases and J lost 2 bases. CDR3 DNA: TGTGCCAGCAGCCTTACAGGGGGCGAAAGAAACACTGAAGCTTTCTTT. It specifies CASSLTGGERNTEAFF.

The sample holds many counts of this clone. V and J are TRBV29-1 and TRBJ2-1; no definite D call. CDR1 is SQVTM, CDR2 ANQGSEA, per germline. The CDR3 runs 11 residues. V was clipped by 1 base and J by 9 bases, with 7 bases between them. CDR3 sequence (DNA): TGCAGCGTTGAAGGGGCCAGTGAGCAGTTCTTC. Amino acid sequence: CSVEGASEQFF.

The chain joins TRBV7-8 to TRBJ2-5, with a tentative D call TRBD2 (6 bases). Germline V gives CDR1 SGHVS, CDR2 FQNEAQ. The CDR3 consists of 13 residues. The germline V and J ends were trimmed by 5 bases and 3 bases, with 10 bases remaining between them. Here the CDR3 reads CASSLGLEETQYF. CDR3 bases: TGTGCCAGCAGCCTGGGACTCGAAGAGACCCAGTACTTC.

This clone has only one observation. The chain employs TRBV7-8 and TRBJ2-1; perhaps TRBD2 as D (6 bases). CDR1 and CDR2 from the germline V gene are SGHVS and FQNEAQ. This CDR3 comprises 15 residues. V lost 4 bases to trimming and J lost 6 bases, with 16 bases between them. The CDR3 is CASSSRGAGPNEQFF. In nucleotides, the CDR3 is TGTGCCAGCAGCTCCCGCGGGGCAGGGCCCAATGAGCAGTTCTTC.